The sequence of this T cell receptor (beta chain) was determined in a study of cytomegalovirus exposure and HLA in healthy donors. Between the trimmed V and J ends, which lost 1 base and 9 bases, there was a span of 13 bases. Germline-derived CDR1 and CDR2 are LNHDA and SQIVND (reference sequence). There are 14 residues in the CDR3. Vbeta (60) and Jbeta (13) primers were used in the PCR. Assay: immunoSEQ multiplex PCR; the TCRdb copy retains only in-frame clones and omits some. The sample is made up of 200,000 to 250,000 clones, and the top ten hold about 1% of it. This sequence was found in a woman in her thirties in good health and CMV-seropositive. The sample taken for sequencing was PBMCs. The chain links TRBV19 to TRBJ2-1, with D possibly matching TRBD2 (7 bases). Here the CDR3 DNA reads TGTGCCAGTAGTATAGTGCGGGGGCTGGGTGAGCAGTTCTTC. The encoded protein is CASSIVRGLGEQFF. Based on the CDR3 plus reference TRBV19 and TRBJ2-1, the full variable domain is DGGITQSPKYLFRKEGQNVTLSCEQNLNHDAMYWYRQDPGQGLRLIYYSQIVNDFQKGDIAEGYSVSREKKESFPLTVTSAQKNPTAFYLCASSIVRGLGEQFFGPGTRLTVL.